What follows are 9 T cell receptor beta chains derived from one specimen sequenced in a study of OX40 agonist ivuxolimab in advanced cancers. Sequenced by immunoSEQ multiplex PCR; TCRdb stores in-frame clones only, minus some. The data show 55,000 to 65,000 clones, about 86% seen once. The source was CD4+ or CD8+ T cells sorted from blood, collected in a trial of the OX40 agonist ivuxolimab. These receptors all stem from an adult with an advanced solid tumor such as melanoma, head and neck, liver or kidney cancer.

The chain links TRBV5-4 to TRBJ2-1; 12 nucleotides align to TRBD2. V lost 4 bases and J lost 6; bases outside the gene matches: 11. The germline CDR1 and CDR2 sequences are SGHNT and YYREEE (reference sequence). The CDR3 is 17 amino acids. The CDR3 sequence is CASSGLTSGSLGNEQFF. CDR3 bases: TGTGCCAGCAGCGGGCTGACTAGCGGGAGTCTCGGCAATGAGCAGTTCTTC.

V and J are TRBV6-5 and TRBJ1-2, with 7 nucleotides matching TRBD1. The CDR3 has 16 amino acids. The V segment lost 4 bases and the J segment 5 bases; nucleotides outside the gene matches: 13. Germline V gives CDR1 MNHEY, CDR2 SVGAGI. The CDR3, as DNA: TGTGCCAGCAGTTCCTTCCCCTTGGGACAGCTTTATGGCTACACCTTC. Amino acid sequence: CASSSFPLGQLYGYTF.

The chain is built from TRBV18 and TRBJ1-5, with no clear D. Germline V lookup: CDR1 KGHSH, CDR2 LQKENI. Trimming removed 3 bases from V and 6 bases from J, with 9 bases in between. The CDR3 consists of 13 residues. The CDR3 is CASSPESFQPQHF. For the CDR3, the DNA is TGTGCCAGCTCACCTGAGAGTTTTCAGCCCCAGCATTTT.

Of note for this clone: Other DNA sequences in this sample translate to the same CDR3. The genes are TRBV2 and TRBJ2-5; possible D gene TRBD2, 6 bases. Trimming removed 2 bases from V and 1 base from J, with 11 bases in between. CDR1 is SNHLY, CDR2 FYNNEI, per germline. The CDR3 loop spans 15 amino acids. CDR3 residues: CASSETGVGQETQYF. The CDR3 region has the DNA TGTGCCAGCAGTGAAACGGGAGTCGGCCAAGAGACCCAGTACTTC.

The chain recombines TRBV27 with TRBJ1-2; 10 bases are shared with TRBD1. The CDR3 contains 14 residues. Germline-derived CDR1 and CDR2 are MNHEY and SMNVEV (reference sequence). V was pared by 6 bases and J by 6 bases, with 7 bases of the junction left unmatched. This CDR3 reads CASSWDRGTNGYTF. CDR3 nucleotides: TGTGCCAGCAGCTGGGACAGGGGAACAAATGGCTACACCTTC.

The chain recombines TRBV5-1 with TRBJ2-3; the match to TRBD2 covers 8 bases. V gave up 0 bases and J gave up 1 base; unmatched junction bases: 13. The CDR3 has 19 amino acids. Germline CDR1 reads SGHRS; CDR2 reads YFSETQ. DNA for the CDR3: TGCGCCAGCAGCTTGGGGCCGAGCGGGGGAGCTCGTCGCACAGATACGCAGTATTTT. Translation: CASSLGPSGGARRTDTQYF.

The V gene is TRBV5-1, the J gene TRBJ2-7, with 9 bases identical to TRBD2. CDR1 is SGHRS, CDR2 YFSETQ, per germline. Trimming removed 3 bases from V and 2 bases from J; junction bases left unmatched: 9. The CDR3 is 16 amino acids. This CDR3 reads CASSSPSGVTTYEQYF. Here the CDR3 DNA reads TGCGCCAGCAGCTCTCCTAGCGGGGTAACTACCTACGAGCAGTACTTC.

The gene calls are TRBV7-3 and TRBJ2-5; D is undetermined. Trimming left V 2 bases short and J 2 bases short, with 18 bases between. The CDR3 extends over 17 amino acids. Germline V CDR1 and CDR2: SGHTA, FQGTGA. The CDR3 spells CASSLQAAQGKQETQYF. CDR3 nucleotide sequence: TGTGCCAGCAGCTTACAGGCAGCCCAAGGAAAGCAAGAGACCCAGTACTTC.

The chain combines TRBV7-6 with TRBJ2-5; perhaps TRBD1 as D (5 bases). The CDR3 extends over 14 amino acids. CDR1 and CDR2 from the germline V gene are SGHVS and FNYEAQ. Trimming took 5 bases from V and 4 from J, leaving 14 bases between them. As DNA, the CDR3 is TGTGCCAGCAGCCCTTCAGGGCTGGGAGAGACCCAGTACTTC. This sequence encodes CASSPSGLGETQYF.